Listed below are T cell receptor beta chains from one sample, sequenced in a study of T-cell memory formation after mild COVID-19. Using its own MiXCR run on the 5' RACE reads, TCRdb lists one record per CDR3 protein. Of a few hundred thousand distinct CDR3 sequences in the sample, approximately 8% were seen once. Sequenced sample: PBMCs or a T cell subset sorted from them (not recorded which). These receptors all come from a man aged 18 to 29 who had mild COVID-19 (a few samples of this study predate the infection). Cell type and time point are not known. CDR3s include the opening cysteine and the closing phenylalanine or tryptophan. The order of the fields is CDR3 length, D gene, clone size, V gene, J gene, CDR3 DNA, CDR3 protein. A D gene is named only where the DNA matches it firmly. Clone size is shown for a subset of rows, as once, few, many or a class of expanded clone.

11	TRBD1	many	TRBV10-3	TRBJ2-1	TGTGCCAGCACAGGGGGCGGAGAGCAGTTCTTC	CASTGGGEQFF
14	NA	NA	TRBV19	TRBJ2-4	TGTGCCAGTAGACGGGACATCGGCAAAAACATTCAGTACTTC	CASRRDIGKNIQYF
12	NA	NA	TRBV5-1	TRBJ2-7	TGCGCCAGCAGCTGGGCCACTGGCGAGCAGTACTTC	CASSWATGEQYF
14	NA	many	TRBV2	TRBJ2-5	TGTGCCAGCAGTGAGGTAGTCCCCAAGGAGACCCAGTACTTC	CASSEVVPKETQYF
14	TRBD2	many	TRBV2	TRBJ2-1	TGTGCCAGAGGGACTAGCGGGGGGGAAGATGAGCAGTTCTTC	CARGTSGGEDEQFF
16	TRBD1	few	TRBV7-3	TRBJ2-3	TGTGCCAGCAGCTTATTGGGACAGGGATACACAGATACGCAGTATTTT	CASSLLGQGYTDTQYF
14	NA	few	TRBV28	TRBJ2-7	TGTGCCAGCAGTTCTCCCTTGGGGGCCCGGGAGCAGTACTTC	CASSSPLGAREQYF
15	TRBD1	many	TRBV5-1	TRBJ1-5	TGCGCCAGCAGCCAAAGACAGGGGTCGAATCAGCCCCAGCATTTT	CASSQRQGSNQPQHF
17	NA	NA	TRBV4-3	TRBJ2-4	TGCGCCAGCAGCCAAGTCGGCCTAGGGGTAGCCAAAAACATTCAGTACTTC	CASSQVGLGVAKNIQYF
14	NA	NA	TRBV20-1	TRBJ2-3	TGCAGTGCTGCCCCCCCCGGGGACACAGATACGCAGTATTTT	CSAAPPGDTDTQYF
15	NA	NA	TRBV10-3	TRBJ2-1	TGTGCCATCAGTGAAAAAGGAAGCTCCTACAATGAGCAGTTCTTC	CAISEKGSSYNEQFF
14	NA	NA	TRBV2	TRBJ2-7	TGTGCCAGCAGTGAACCTACAGGGTTCTACGAGCAGTACTTC	CASSEPTGFYEQYF
14	NA	many	TRBV7-2	TRBJ2-1	TGTGCCAGCAGCTTTAGGGGTAGTAACAGTGAGCAGTTCTTC	CASSFRGSNSEQFF
12	NA	many	TRBV12-3/TRBV12-4	TRBJ2-1	TGTGCCAGCAGTTTCGTCGTGGCTGAGCAGTTCTTC	CASSFVVAEQFF
14	NA	many	TRBV7-2	TRBJ2-5	TGTGCCAGCAGCTCATGGGTAGGGAGAGAGACCCAGTACTTC	CASSSWVGRETQYF
15	NA	NA	TRBV9	TRBJ2-5	TGTGCCAGCAGCGCGATCGCCGGCCGGCAAGAGACCCAGTACTTC	CASSAIAGRQETQYF
14	NA	NA	TRBV13	TRBJ1-2	TGTGCCAGCAGCTTACCCGGGACATCCTATGGCTACACCTTC	CASSLPGTSYGYTF
15	NA	many	TRBV9	TRBJ2-5	TGTGCCAGCGCGGGCGAGGGGACTGGAAAAGAGACCCAGTACTTC	CASAGEGTGKETQYF
13	TRBD1	many	TRBV5-4	TRBJ2-2	TGTGCCAGCATAAAACAGGGGACCGGGGAGCTGTTTTTT	CASIKQGTGELFF
13	NA	few	TRBV10-3	TRBJ2-2	TGTGCCATCACGGGGACCGGGGACGGGGAGCTGTTTTTT	CAITGTGDGELFF
15	TRBD1	few	TRBV5-5	TRBJ1-2	TGTGCCAGCAGCTTGAGGACAGGACACTCCTATGGCTACACCTTC	CASSLRTGHSYGYTF
15	NA	NA	TRBV27	TRBJ1-1	TGTGCCAGCAGTCTGAAACTAGAAGGACCATTTGAAGCTTTCTTT	CASSLKLEGPFEAFF
16	NA	few	TRBV7-2	TRBJ2-5	TGTGCCAGCAGCTTAGCGCTTCTCGGGGGCCAAGAGACCCAGTACTTC	CASSLALLGGQETQYF
14	NA	few	TRBV12-3/TRBV12-4	TRBJ1-1	TGTGCCAGCAGTTTTCGGGGGACACGGGGGATGGCTTTCTTT	CASSFRGTRGMAFF
17	TRBD2	few	TRBV6-2/TRBV6-3	TRBJ2-1	TGTGCCAGCAGTTACAGTATAGAACTAGCGGGTTACAATGAGCAGTTCTTC	CASSYSIELAGYNEQFF
17	TRBD2	few	TRBV20-1	TRBJ2-3	TGCAGTGCTAGAGATGGCGGGGGTTTTTACTCCACAGATACGCAGTATTTT	CSARDGGGFYSTDTQYF
12	NA	NA	TRBV12-3/TRBV12-4	TRBJ2-3	TGTGCCAGCAGTCAGGGCGCATATACGCAGTATTTT	CASSQGAYTQYF